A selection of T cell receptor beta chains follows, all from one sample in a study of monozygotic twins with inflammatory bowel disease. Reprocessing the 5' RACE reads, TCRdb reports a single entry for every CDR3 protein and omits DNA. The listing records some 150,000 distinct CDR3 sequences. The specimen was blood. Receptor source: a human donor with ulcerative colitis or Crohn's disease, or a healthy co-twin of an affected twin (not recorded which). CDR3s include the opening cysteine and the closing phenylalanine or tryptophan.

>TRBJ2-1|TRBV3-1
CASSQDLRTGGYNEQFF
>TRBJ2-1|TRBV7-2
CASSVSTNNEQFF
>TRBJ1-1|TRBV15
CATSLGLMNTEAFF
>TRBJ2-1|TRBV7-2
CASSLEGASGGGEQFF
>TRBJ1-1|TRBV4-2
CASSQDGTGVNTEAFF
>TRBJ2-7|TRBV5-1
CASKRGLARAYEQYF
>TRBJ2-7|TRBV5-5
CASSLGGGVYEQYF
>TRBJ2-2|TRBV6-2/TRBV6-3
CASSIAVTNTGELFF
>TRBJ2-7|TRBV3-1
CASSHGTGTINEQYF
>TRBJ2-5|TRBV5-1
CASSPPGGGEETQYF
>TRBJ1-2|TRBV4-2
CASSQRWGVEQTNYGYTF
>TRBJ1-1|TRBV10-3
CAISPDSGNTEAFF
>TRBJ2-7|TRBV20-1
CSARYGSEQYF
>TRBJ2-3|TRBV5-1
CASSLNLAGAGTQYF
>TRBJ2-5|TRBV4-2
CASSQDLKIETQYF
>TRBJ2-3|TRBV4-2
CASSVNPGLSTDTQYF
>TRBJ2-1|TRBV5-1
CASSLANELYNEQFF
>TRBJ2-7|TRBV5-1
CASSLAVGTPAGEQYF
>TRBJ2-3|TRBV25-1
CASAGSPSTDTQYF
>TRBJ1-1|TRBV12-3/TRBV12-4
CASSLAGQGARTEAFF